This T cell receptor beta chain was recorded in a study of blood T cell repertoires in COVID-19 (dated by TCRdb to 2020 to 2021). Study-level background: Collaborator samples came from the United States, Italy and Spain and covered acute and convalescent phases of COVID-19. The prospective study material was composed of cDNA or gDNA derived from T cells, B-cell-depleted T cells, or PBMCs. Deeply sampled blood TCRbeta repertoires from subjects exposed to, actively infected with, or recovered from COVID-19 were included in the dataset. A freely available public database, intended as a resource for researchers studying the immune response to SARS-CoV-2, is where the repertoires were released. Samples were obtained from the ongoing ImmuneRACE study (first 160 participants) and from 1,000 to 1,500 subjects provided by 6 global collaborators. Sample metadata almost always included a de-identified subject ID, COVID-19 status, age in years and sex. Where available, HLA class I and class II types were taken from metadata supplied by the sample provider and were not determined by assay-based typing.

Enrolling through a virtual design, the prospective study's participants ranged in age from roughly 18 to 100 years and lived across roughly 24 United States geographic areas. In the prospective study, participants were assigned to cohorts based on the clinical history participants reported in a screening survey and a study questionnaire. A participant counted as exposed if, within 2 weeks of entering the study, that participant had been in contact with someone who had a PCR-confirmed or clinician-diagnosed COVID-19 case. Mobile phlebotomists in the prospective study collected whole blood, serum and a nasopharyngeal or oropharyngeal swab from every participant. Additional blood draws and questionnaires over an approximately 2-month period could optionally be provided by prospective study participants. Before DNA extraction, prospective study blood samples were shipped either frozen or at room temperature.

TCRbeta CDR3 regions were amplified from genomic DNA using the immunoSEQ Assay, a bias-controlled multiplex PCR. Concerning the study's data processing: Nucleated cell counts per sample were estimated from amplification of reference gene primers within the assay. To quantify the absolute abundance of each unique TCRbeta CDR3 rearrangement, sequence reads were collapsed and filtered. For each sample, productive Simpson clonality was calculated as the square root of Simpson's diversity index across productive rearrangements. The table was pulled from immuneACCESS by TCRdb, which kept in-frame rearrangements only. Such tables lose some clones; where checked, under half of the loss comes from unresolved V genes, and the rest has no known cause. The D gene and trimming were derived from the DNA, and the V and J assignments and clone size from that table. This sample has 230,000 or so clones in its table, and approximately 81% of those were observed once. 5% to 8% of the sample belongs to the ten largest clones.

This clone has ten or more counts. Its antigen remains unidentified. No qualities accompany the bases; no much larger clone lies one base away. What the study reported, not specific to this receptor: The quantity of clinical and demographic metadata differed by source and by participant and was supplied without curation.

The germline V gene gives CDR1 as ENHRY and CDR2 as SYGVKD. Spanning cysteine to phenylalanine, the CDR3 consists of 16 amino acids. CDR3 DNA only is kept here, 48 bases in frame from base 1. V loses 1 base of germline sequence and J loses 0 bases, and the interval between the two ends is 10 bases. The V gene is TRBV10-3 and the J gene is TRBJ1-3; the D segment cannot be called with confidence. The TCR comes from a woman aged 45-65 years who had been exposed to COVID-19. Sequencing was carried out using PBMCs or T cells enriched from blood (not recorded which). The CDR3 amino acid sequence is: CAISEFGGSSGNTIYF. The DNA is TGTGCCATCAGTGAGTTCGGAGGAAGCTCTGGAAACACCATATATTTT.